This entry concerns a single TCR beta chain. Its specificity is not known. The CDR3 consists of 15 residues. The V and J ends lost 7 bases and 6 bases respectively, with 18 bases between them. This sample stems from a study of T-cell reconstitution after alpha-beta-depleted transplantation in children. General study points: Some patients' high day-60 TCRbeta diversity was traced to surviving recipient T cells and thymic progenitors. Counts and diversity of T cells one year after transplant came mostly from newly produced T cells. Reports say that about two months after transplant, the alpha-beta T cells came out of several hundred graft clones that had expanded.

Preparing the TCRbeta library involved the use of unique molecular identifiers. TCRdb re-called the PCR reads with MiXCR, one entry per CDR3 protein. The sample has hundreds of thousands of distinct CDR3 sequences, 15% to 20% seen once. The V call is TRBV12-3 or TRBV12-4, the J call TRBJ2-2; D gene unclear. The TCR originated in a male patient aged 2 to 10 who had a stem cell transplant for acute lymphoblastic leukemia, so the T cells may come from the graft donor. This specimen consisted of PBMCs, mostly from graft donor cells, obtained 360 days after TCRalphabeta/CD19-depleted stem cell transplant. The CDR3 coding sequence is TGTGCCAGCACCTCGGGTTCCCCGGCGCCCGGGGAGCTGTTTTTT. This sequence encodes CASTSGSPAPGELFF.